The next 29 T cell receptor beta chains were all read from a single sample in a study of T cell responses to AZD1222 COVID-19 vaccine. Some clones are missing from TCRdb's copy, which holds only in-frame ones; the method was immunoSEQ multiplex PCR. The table records some 97,000 clones, more than 75% of them present only once. Source: peripheral blood, taken on day 0 of MenACWY control vaccination. The receptors here all came from an adult in good health.

This clone was found once. The chain links TRBV29-1 to TRBJ1-4; the D gene is possibly TRBD1 (5 bases). Germline V gene sequence: CDR1 SQVTM, CDR2 ANQGSEA. This CDR3 spans 10 amino acids. Trimming shortened V by 6 bases and J by 8 bases, and 7 bases separated the two germline ends. The CDR3 loop is CSVWTEKLFF. The CDR3 nucleotides read TGCAGCGTCTGGACAGAAAAACTGTTTTTT.

This clone qualifies as medium-sized (0.01 to 0.1%). The chain is built from TRBV7-2 and TRBJ1-2; weak D call: TRBD1 (6 bases). Germline CDR1 SGHTA, CDR2 FQGNSA. The CDR3 loop spans 15 amino acids. The germline V and J ends were trimmed by 5 bases and 4 bases, with 17 bases remaining between them. CDR3 sequence (DNA): TGTGCCAGCAGCCTAACAGGGCTTTCGGGCTATGGCTACACCTTC. The encoded protein is CASSLTGLSGYGYTF.

The chain has TRBV9 and TRBJ2-3; 7 positions agree with TRBD2. The CDR3 runs 16 residues. V dropped 3 bases and J dropped 2; count of bases not matched to a gene: 9. Germline assignment: CDR1 SGDLS and CDR2 YYNGEE. CDR3 sequence (DNA): TGTGCCAGCAGCGCCGGGGGGTTTGATTTCACAGATACGCAGTATTTT. Amino acid sequence: CASSAGGFDFTDTQYF.

The gene calls are TRBV5-1 and TRBJ2-1; 10 bases agree with TRBD2. CDR3 size: 16 residues. Trimming cost V 6 bases and J 7 bases; bases outside gene matches: 13. The germline V gene encodes CDR1 SGHRS and CDR2 YFSETQ. CDR3 in DNA: TGCGCCAGCAACTCCCAACCTAGCGGGAGTGGGAATGAGCAGTTCTTC. Translating gives CASNSQPSGSGNEQFF.

The J gene is TRBJ2-2, the V gene TRBV28; D is possibly TRBD2 (5 bases). This CDR3 comprises 14 residues. In germline, CDR1 is MDHEN, CDR2 SYDVKM. V shed 4 bases and J shed 0 bases, with 6 bases lying between them. CDR3 coding DNA: TGTGCCAGCAGTTCCGGGACGAACACCGGGGAGCTGTTTTTT. It encodes CASSSGTNTGELFF.

The chain uses TRBV20-1 and TRBJ2-2; D is unresolved. The CDR3 length is 11 residues. The V end was cut by 3 bases, the J end by 6 bases, with 5 bases between. The V gene's germline CDR1 is DFQATT and CDR2 SNEGSKA (reference sequence). The CDR3 DNA follows: TGCAGTGCTAGGGTCGCCGGGGAGCTGTTTTTT. Its translation is CSARVAGELFF.

The V gene is TRBV2, the J gene TRBJ2-2, with a possible D match to TRBD2 (6 bases). Trimming removed 7 bases at V and 4 bases at J, with 19 bases between. CDR1 SNHLY and CDR2 FYNNEI come from the germline V gene. The CDR3 consists of 16 residues. CDR3 sequence reads: CASTWEAGRGTGELFF. CDR3 sequence (DNA): TGTGCCAGCACCTGGGAGGCGGGACGTGGCACCGGGGAGCTGTTTTTT.

The chain uses TRBV3-1 (or the pseudogene TRBV3-2) and TRBJ1-2; D not certain. This CDR3 comprises 14 residues. Germline CDR1 reads LGHDT; CDR2 reads YNNKEL (reference sequence). Deletions cut 4 bases from V and 4 bases from J, with 13 bases between. CDR3 sequence reads: CASSRAGPSYGYTF. CDR3 sequence (DNA): TGTGCCAGCAGCCGGGCGGGTCCCTCCTATGGCTACACCTTC.

The gene calls are TRBV11-2 and TRBJ1-4, with D possibly matching TRBD1 (5 bases). Germline CDR1 SGHAT, CDR2 FQNNGV. The CDR3 consists of 15 residues. The V end was cut by 5 bases, the J end by 7 bases, with 17 bases between. CDR3 residues: CASSQENRGVEKLFF. The DNA of the CDR3 is TGTGCCAGCAGCCAGGAGAATCGGGGGGTTGAAAAACTGTTTTTT.

The V gene is TRBV7-8, the J gene TRBJ1-3, with TRBD1 as a possible D gene (5 bases). V was cut by 5 bases and J by 1 base, with 9 bases left in between. The germline gives CDR1 SGHVS, CDR2 FQNEAQ. This CDR3 is 14 amino acids long. The CDR3 is CASSKQESGNTIYF. The DNA for the CDR3 is TGTGCCAGCAGCAAACAGGAATCTGGAAACACCATATATTTT. Looking up the rest from reference TRBV7-8 and TRBJ1-3 gives the full variable domain: GAGVSQSPRYKVAKRGQDVALRCDPISGHVSLFWYQQALGQGPEFLTYFQNEAQLDKSGLPSDRFFAERPEGSVSTLKIQRTQQEDSAVYLCASSKQESGNTIYFGEGSWLTVV.

This clone turned up a few times. The V gene is TRBV6-5, the J gene TRBJ2-5, with TRBD1 identical over 11 bases. From germline, CDR1 is MNHEY and CDR2 SVGAGI. V shed 2 bases, J shed 4 bases, and the junction held 6 bases outside the gene matches. There are 16 residues in the CDR3. CDR3 region: CASSYIRTGGGETQYF. The CDR3 DNA reads as TGTGCCAGCAGTTACATCAGGACAGGGGGCGGAGAGACCCAGTACTTC.

The chain joins TRBV4-2 to TRBJ1-1; D may be TRBD1 (5 bases). The CDR3 runs to 14 residues. Germline values: CDR1 LGHNA, CDR2 YNFKEQ. V was clipped by 2 bases and J by 6 bases, with 13 bases between them. Here the CDR3 DNA reads TGTGCCAGCAGCCAACGGGCGGGACTGGCTGAAGCTTTCTTT. Translation: CASSQRAGLAEAFF.

The CDR3 sequence is CASSLEGADTQYF. CDR3 bases: TGTGCCAGCAGTTTAGAGGGGGCAGATACGCAGTATTTT. J is TRBJ2-3 and V is TRBV28, with TRBD1 as a possible D gene (6 bases). CDR3 length: 13 amino acids. Deletions cut 2 bases from V and 4 bases from J, with 7 bases between. Germline V lookup: CDR1 MDHEN, CDR2 SYDVKM.

V usage is TRBV5-1 and J usage is TRBJ1-6; D call uncertain. CDR3 length: 13 amino acids. V gave up 4 bases and J gave up 7 bases, with 9 bases separating them. Germline lookup yields CDR1 SGHRS and CDR2 YFSETQ. In nucleotides, the CDR3 is TGCGCCAGCAGCCGCGTCGAAAATTCACCCCTCCACTTT. It specifies CASSRVENSPLHF.

The chain carries TRBV30 and TRBJ2-3, with 9 bases identical to TRBD1. Germline CDR1 and CDR2: GTSNPN and SVGIG (reference sequence). The V gene end was trimmed by 7 bases and the J gene end by 4 bases; junction bases not matched to a gene: 6. The CDR3 runs 13 residues. The CDR3 DNA reads as TGTGCCTTTAACAGGGGGCCCGCAGATACGCAGTATTTT. The encoded protein is CAFNRGPADTQYF.

This clone has only a few counts. The chain is built from TRBV6-5 and TRBJ1-1; unclear D gene. The CDR3 totals 15 residues. With 0 bases removed from V and 4 bases from J, the gap between germline ends came to 12 bases. The germline V gene has CDR1 MNHEY and CDR2 SVGAGI. CDR3 protein: CASSYSPYGATEAFF. The DNA of the CDR3 is TGTGCCAGCAGTTACTCGCCCTATGGAGCCACTGAAGCTTTCTTT.

Here the CDR3 reads CASSLEKARGANVLTF. The CDR3 coding sequence is TGTGCCAGCAGCTTAGAAAAAGCGAGAGGGGCCAACGTCCTGACTTTC. The V and J genes are TRBV7-6 and TRBJ2-6; D gene ambiguous. The germline V gene has CDR1 SGHVS and CDR2 FNYEAQ. Trimming pared 1 base from V and 4 bases from J, leaving 11 bases between. The CDR3 has 16 amino acids. Variable domain in full (rest from reference TRBV7-6 and TRBJ2-6): GAGVSQSPRYKVTKRGQDVALRCDPISGHVSLYWYRQALGQGPEFLTYFNYEAQQDKSGLPNDRFSAERPEGSISTLTIQRTEQRDSAMYRCASSLEKARGANVLTFGAGSRLTVL.

This clone came up a few times. This chain joins TRBV28 and TRBJ1-2; maybe TRBD1 (6 bases). Trimming stripped 5 bases from V and 8 bases from J, with 18 bases between. The CDR3 covers 14 residues. CDR1 and CDR2 from the germline V gene are MDHEN and SYDVKM. Here the CDR3 DNA reads TGTGCCAGCAGTGGGGGCCTCTCGCAGCGGGGCTACACCTTC. Encoded protein: CASSGGLSQRGYTF.

The V call is TRBV9, the J call TRBJ2-1; D could derive from TRBD1 or TRBD2 (5 bases each). The CDR3 is 12 residues long. V was shortened by 3 bases and J by 8 bases, with 9 bases between the two germline ends. CDR1 is SGDLS and CDR2 is YYNGEE in the germline V gene. CDR3 in DNA: TGTGCCAGCAGCGCGGGGCTGGATGAGCAGTTCTTC. Protein product: CASSAGLDEQFF.

The V gene is TRBV6-2 or TRBV6-3, the J gene TRBJ2-7, with no clear D. Deletions cut 0 bases from V and 7 bases from J, with 10 bases between. The CDR3 is 13 residues long. CDR1 MNHEY and CDR2 SVGEGT come from the germline V gene. The CDR3 here is CASSYSSAKEQYF. The CDR3 nucleotides read TGTGCCAGCAGTTACTCTTCCGCTAAGGAGCAGTACTTC.

The chain couples TRBV2 to TRBJ2-1, with 7 bases aligning to TRBD1. CDR1 is SNHLY, CDR2 FYNNEI, per germline. CDR3 size: 15 residues. J was trimmed by 3 bases and V by 7 bases; bases with no gene match: 9. CDR3 amino acids: CASNRGPGFYNEQFF. For the CDR3, the DNA is TGTGCCAGCAATAGGGGGCCCGGATTCTACAATGAGCAGTTCTTC.

The chain is built from TRBV7-6 and TRBJ1-3; D might be TRBD1 (6 bases). Germline values: CDR1 SGHVS, CDR2 FNYEAQ. CDR3 length: 15 amino acids. V lost 0 bases, J lost 2 bases, and 8 bases lay in between. The CDR3 bases are TGTGCCAGCAGCTTAGCGGGGGCCGCTGGAAACACCATATATTTT. As protein: CASSLAGAAGNTIYF.

The chain combines TRBV14 with TRBJ1-1; 9 nucleotides align to TRBD1. Unmatched junction bases numbered 4, after V lost 0 bases and J lost 11 bases. This CDR3 spans 13 amino acids. The germline gives CDR1 SGHDN, CDR2 FVKESK. CDR3 residues: CASSQDWDREAFF. The CDR3 region has the DNA TGTGCCAGCAGCCAAGATTGGGACAGGGAGGCTTTCTTT.

The rearrangement joins TRBV7-9 to TRBJ2-3; unclear D gene. The CDR3 is 15 amino acids. Germline CDR1 SEHNR, CDR2 FQNEAQ (reference sequence). Trimming removed 1 base at V and 1 base at J, with 9 bases between. The CDR3 loop reads CASSLVGIRTDTQYF. The CDR3 DNA reads TGTGCCAGCAGCTTAGTAGGGATTCGCACAGATACGCAGTATTTT. Supplemented by reference TRBV7-9 and TRBJ2-3, the full variable domain reads DTGVSQNPRHKITKRGQNVTFRCDPISEHNRLYWYRQTLGQGPEFLTYFQNEAQLEKSRLLSDRFSAERPKGSFSTLEIQRTEQGDSAMYLCASSLVGIRTDTQYFGPGTRLTVL.

The chain links TRBV4-2 to TRBJ1-6; tentative D call: TRBD1 (6 bases). The CDR3 has 18 residues. Germline lookup yields CDR1 LGHNA and CDR2 YNFKEQ. V shed 0 bases and J shed 8 bases, with 20 bases lying between them. CDR3 region: CASSQDPGSGALDSPLHF. The CDR3 DNA reads as TGTGCCAGCAGCCAAGATCCAGGTTCAGGGGCGCTGGATTCACCCCTCCACTTT.

V gene TRBV2 combines with J gene TRBJ1-5, with 9 nucleotides matching TRBD1. This CDR3 has 15 amino acids. V dropped 8 bases and J dropped 6; count of bases not matched to a gene: 11. Germline V CDR1 and CDR2: SNHLY, FYNNEI. The chain's CDR3 is CASEEDRGGIQPQHF. The CDR3, as DNA: TGTGCCAGCGAGGAGGACAGGGGTGGAATTCAGCCCCAGCATTTT.

This chain connects TRBV9 to TRBJ2-3; D unresolved. The CDR3 is 12 residues long. V shed 3 bases and J shed 3 bases, with 5 bases lying between them. Per germline, CDR1 SGDLS and CDR2 YYNGEE. The CDR3 DNA reads as TGTGCCAGCAGCGGACGTACAGATACGCAGTATTTT. Its translation is CASSGRTDTQYF. The entire variable domain, with the rest obtained from reference TRBV9 and TRBJ2-3, is as follows: DSGVTQTPKHLITATGQRVTLRCSPRSGDLSVYWYQQSLDQGLQFLIQYYNGEERAKGNILERFSAQQFPDLHSELNLSSLELGDSALYFCASSGRTDTQYFGPGTRLTVL.

V usage is TRBV3-1 (or the pseudogene TRBV3-2) and J usage is TRBJ1-5; D call uncertain. The V and J ends lost 1 base and 1 base respectively, with 8 bases between them. The CDR3 has 15 residues. The germline V gene has CDR1 LGHDT and CDR2 YNNKEL (reference sequence). The CDR3 bases are TGTGCCAGCAGCCAAGGTATCGGCAGCAATCAGCCCCAGCATTTT. It yields the protein CASSQGIGSNQPQHF.

This chain joins TRBV6-2 or TRBV6-3 and TRBJ1-5; 9 nucleotides align to TRBD1. Losses at the gene ends were 6 bases for V and 0 bases for J; bases not matched to a gene: 9. CDR1 and CDR2 (germline): MNHEY, SVGEGT. CDR3 length: 17 amino acids. CDR3 DNA sequence: TGTGCCAGCAGCCCCCGACAGGGGGGAAATAGCAATCAGCCCCAGCATTTT. Its protein product is CASSPRQGGNSNQPQHF.